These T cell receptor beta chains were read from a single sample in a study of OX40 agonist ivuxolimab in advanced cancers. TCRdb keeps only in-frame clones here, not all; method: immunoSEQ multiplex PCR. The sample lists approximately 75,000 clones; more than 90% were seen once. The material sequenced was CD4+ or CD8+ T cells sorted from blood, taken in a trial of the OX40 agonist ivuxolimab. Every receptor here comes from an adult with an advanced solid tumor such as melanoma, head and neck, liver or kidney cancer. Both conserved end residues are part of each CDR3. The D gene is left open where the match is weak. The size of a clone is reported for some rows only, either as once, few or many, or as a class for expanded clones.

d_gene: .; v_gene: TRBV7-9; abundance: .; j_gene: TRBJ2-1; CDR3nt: TGTGCCAGCAGCGTCCCCCTAGCTGAGTACAATGAGCAGTTCTTC; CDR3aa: CASSVPLAEYNEQFF
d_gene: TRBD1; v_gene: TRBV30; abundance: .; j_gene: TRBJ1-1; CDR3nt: TGTGCCTGGAGTGGCAACACAGGGGACACTAAAGCTTTCTTT; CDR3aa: CAWSGNTGDTKAFF
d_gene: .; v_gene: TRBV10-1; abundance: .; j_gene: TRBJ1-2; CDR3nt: TGCGCCAGCAGTTCCGTTGGGGGCGTCTATGGCTACACCTTC; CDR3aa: CASSSVGGVYGYTF
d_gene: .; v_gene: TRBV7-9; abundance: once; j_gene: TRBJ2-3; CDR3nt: TGTGCCAGCAGCTTAGGCCCAGTGATGGATGATACGCAGTATTTT; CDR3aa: CASSLGPVMDDTQYF
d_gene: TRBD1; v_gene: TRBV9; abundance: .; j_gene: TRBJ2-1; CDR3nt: TGTGCCAGCAGCCCGGGACAGGGGGGCTACAATGAGCAGTTCTTC; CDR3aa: CASSPGQGGYNEQFF
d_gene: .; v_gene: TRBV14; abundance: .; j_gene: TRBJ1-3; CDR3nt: TGTGCCAGCGAGTTGGGGAACGGAAACACCATATATTTT; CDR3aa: CASELGNGNTIYF
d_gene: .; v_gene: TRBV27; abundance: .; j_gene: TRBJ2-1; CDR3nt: TGTGCCAGCAGTCTCCCGGGGCTCGTCAATGAGCAGTTCTTC; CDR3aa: CASSLPGLVNEQFF
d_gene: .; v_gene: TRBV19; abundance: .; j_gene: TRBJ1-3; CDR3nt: TGTGCCAGTAGTATCGGGACGGTAGGAAACACCATATATTTT; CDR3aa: CASSIGTVGNTIYF
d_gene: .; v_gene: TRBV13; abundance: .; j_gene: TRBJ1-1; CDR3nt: TGTGCCAGCAGCTTACGAACGAACACTGAAGCTTTCTTT; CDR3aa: CASSLRTNTEAFF
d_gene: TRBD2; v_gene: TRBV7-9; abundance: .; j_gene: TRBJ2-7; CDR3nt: TGTGCCAGCAGCTTAGGGCTAGCGGGCTACGAGCAGTACTTC; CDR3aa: CASSLGLAGYEQYF